The next 18 T cell receptor beta chains were all read from a single sample in a study of OX40 agonist ivuxolimab in advanced cancers. The method was immunoSEQ multiplex PCR; TCRdb's version includes in-frame clones alone and lacks a portion of them. The table includes roughly 48,000 clones, 75% to 85% detected once. Specimen: CD4+ or CD8+ T cells sorted from blood, collected in a trial of the OX40 agonist ivuxolimab. The source is an adult with an advanced solid tumor such as melanoma, head and neck, liver or kidney cancer.

The table lists this clone with a few counts. The V and J genes are TRBV4-1 and TRBJ2-7, with TRBD2 identical over 7 bases. CDR3 length: 11 residues. Unmatched junction bases numbered 0, after V lost 4 bases and J lost 6 bases. CDR1 MGHRA and CDR2 YSYEKL come from the germline V gene. This CDR3 reads CASSREGEQYF. CDR3 sequence (DNA): TGCGCCAGCAGCCGGGAGGGCGAGCAGTACTTC.

The chain joins TRBV5-4 to TRBJ2-5, with 7 bases aligning to TRBD1. V lost 4 bases, J lost 5 bases, and 8 bases stayed unmatched. The germline V gene has CDR1 SGHNT and CDR2 YYREEE (reference sequence). The CDR3 is 14 amino acids. CDR3 sequence: CASSMDRTVETQYF. For the CDR3, the DNA is TGTGCCAGCAGCATGGACAGGACCGTCGAGACCCAGTACTTC. Variable domain in full (rest from reference TRBV5-4 and TRBJ2-5): ETGVTQSPTHLIKTRGQQVTLRCSSQSGHNTVSWYQQALGQGPQFIFQYYREEENGRGNFPPRFSGLQFPNYSSELNVNALELDDSALYLCASSMDRTVETQYFGPGTRLLVL.

The chain has TRBV29-1 and TRBJ2-7, with TRBD1 matching over 7 bases. V was clipped by 7 bases and J by 5 bases; unmatched bases: 11. CDR1 and CDR2 (germline): SQVTM, ANQGSEA. This CDR3 spans 13 amino acids. CDR3 bases: TGCAGCGCCACTGATGACAGGGTCGACGAGCAGTACTTC. Translated, it gives CSATDDRVDEQYF.

This chain connects TRBV18 to TRBJ2-7; D gene uncertain. Trimming took off 6 bases at V and 9 bases at J, with 15 bases between the two ends. Germline V gives CDR1 KGHSH, CDR2 LQKENI. CDR3 size: 12 residues. The CDR3 loop is CASSRTGFGQYF. The DNA of the CDR3 is TGTGCCAGCTCCCGGACCGGATTCGGGCAGTACTTC.

The V and J genes are TRBV6-6 and TRBJ2-7, with TRBD1 as a possible D gene (6 bases). The germline V gene encodes CDR1 MNHNY and CDR2 SVGAGI (reference sequence). Trimming removed 6 bases at V and 3 bases at J, with 18 bases between. The length of the CDR3 is 15 residues. The DNA for the CDR3 is TGTGCCAGCAGCACCCGGCAGGGGAGATTCTACGAGCAGTACTTC. The encoded protein is CASSTRQGRFYEQYF.

This clone was detected a few times. This chain joins TRBV6-1 and TRBJ1-1; a weak D match, TRBD1 (5 bases). Between the trimmed V and J ends, which lost 6 bases and 3 bases, there was a span of 14 bases. The CDR3 loop spans 14 amino acids. CDR1 is MNHNS, CDR2 SASEGT, per germline. In DNA, the CDR3 is TGTGCCAGCAGCCTCGGGACGGTTGACACTGAAGCTTTCTTT. It is translated as CASSLGTVDTEAFF.

This sequence joins TRBV10-3 and TRBJ1-2; D gene uncertain. The CDR3 is 11 residues long. Germline values: CDR1 ENHRY, CDR2 SYGVKD. Trimming took 3 bases from V and 3 from J, leaving 2 bases between them. CDR3 region: CAISEDYGYTF. CDR3 DNA sequence: TGTGCCATCAGTGAAGACTATGGCTACACCTTC.

The V gene is TRBV6-5, the J gene TRBJ1-6; D remains ambiguous. Trimming removed 3 bases from V and 10 bases from J, with 13 bases in between. CDR1 and CDR2 (germline): MNHEY, SVGAGI. The CDR3 is made up of 14 amino acids. Written as DNA, the CDR3 is TGTGCCAGCAGTTATGCAGGTTGGCAGTCACCCCTCCACTTT. Its protein is CASSYAGWQSPLHF.

This CDR3 reads CASSYEPGPKDGGYTF. The CDR3 DNA reads as TGTGCCAGCAGTTATGAACCGGGACCCAAGGACGGCGGCTACACCTTC. J is TRBJ1-2 and V is TRBV2, with D perhaps matching TRBD1 (5 bases). This CDR3 has 16 residues. The germline gives CDR1 SNHLY, CDR2 FYNNEI. With 5 bases removed from V and 8 bases from J, the gap between germline ends came to 24 bases.

This clone was detected once. The CDR3, as DNA: TGTGCCAGCAGCTTAGCTTCAGGGGCGGCCTACGAGCAGTACTTC. Protein sequence: CASSLASGAAYEQYF. The chain carries TRBV11-2 and TRBJ2-7; tentatively, D is TRBD1 (6 bases). Germline CDR1 and CDR2: SGHAT and FQNNGV. The CDR3 is 15 residues long. Trimming left V 1 base short and J 2 bases short, with 12 bases between.

This clone was seen a single time. V usage is TRBV27 and J usage is TRBJ1-4; D gene uncertain. The V gene's germline CDR1 is MNHEY and CDR2 SMNVEV (reference sequence). This CDR3 has 13 residues. V shed 3 bases and J shed 5 bases, with 7 bases lying between them. This CDR3 reads CASSFRGNEKLFF. The DNA of the CDR3 is TGTGCCAGCAGTTTTCGGGGAAATGAAAAACTGTTTTTT.

The chain employs TRBV29-1 and TRBJ2-1, with D unclear. Trimming left V 6 bases short and J 4 bases short, with 7 bases between. The germline V gene has CDR1 SQVTM and CDR2 ANQGSEA. The CDR3 spans 11 residues. For the CDR3, the DNA is TGCAGCGTGAAAGGATACAATGAGCAGTTCTTC. It codes for CSVKGYNEQFF.

The chain couples TRBV30 to TRBJ1-1; D uncertain. Germline V gives CDR1 GTSNPN, CDR2 SVGIG (reference sequence). The CDR3 runs 13 residues. Trimming shortened V by 2 bases and J by 3 bases, and 10 bases separated the two germline ends. This chain's CDR3 is CAWSPRWDTEAFF. The DNA for the CDR3 is TGTGCCTGGAGTCCGCGGTGGGACACTGAAGCTTTCTTT.

The chain links TRBV28 to TRBJ2-5; maybe TRBD2 (6 bases). Germline CDR1 reads MDHEN; CDR2 reads SYDVKM. The CDR3 totals 16 residues. The V and J ends lost 3 bases and 3 bases respectively, with 17 bases between them. CDR3 coding DNA: TGTGCCAGCAGTTTCCCCCGCGGGGAAATTAAAGAGACCCAGTACTTC. Amino acid sequence: CASSFPRGEIKETQYF. The whole variable domain, filled in from reference TRBV28 and TRBJ2-5, reads DVKVTQSSRYLVKRTGEKVFLECVQDMDHENMFWYRQDPGLGLRLIYFSYDVKMKEKGDIPEGYSVSREKKERFSLILESASTNQTSMYLCASSFPRGEIKETQYFGPGTRLLVL.

The J gene is TRBJ1-6, the V gene TRBV30; 7 bases line up with TRBD1. Germline V gene sequence: CDR1 GTSNPN, CDR2 SVGIG (reference sequence). CDR3 length: 15 residues. The J segment lost 10 bases and the V segment lost 4 bases, leaving 13 bases of the junction unmatched. The CDR3 reads CAWTGTDRPGSPLHF. The CDR3 region has the DNA TGTGCCTGGACCGGGACAGACCGTCCGGGATCACCCCTCCACTTT.

This sequence joins TRBV5-1 and TRBJ1-6, with D possibly TRBD1 on 6 matching bases. The CDR3 runs 14 residues. In germline, CDR1 is SGHRS, CDR2 YFSETQ. The germline V and J ends were trimmed by 5 bases and 8 bases, with 14 bases remaining between them. The CDR3 DNA reads TGCGCCAGCAGGTCAGGGGCCCTTGATTCACCCCTCCACTTT. Residues: CASRSGALDSPLHF.

CDR3 amino acids: CASSPTGRSNEKLFF. The CDR3 region has the DNA TGTGCCAGCAGCCCGACCGGGAGATCGAATGAAAAACTGTTTTTT. The rearrangement joins TRBV5-8 to TRBJ1-4; D unresolved. This CDR3 has 15 residues. From germline, CDR1 is SGHTS and CDR2 YDEGEE. With 4 bases removed from V and 5 bases from J, the gap between germline ends came to 15 bases.

The chain recombines TRBV5-1 with TRBJ2-7; 9 positions agree with TRBD1. CDR3 length equals 16 residues. J was trimmed by 0 bases and V by 2 bases; bases with no gene match: 6. Germline V gene lookup returns CDR1 SGHRS and CDR2 YFSETQ. CDR3 sequence (DNA): TGCGCCAGCAGCTTTGGGTTACAGGGGGCCTCCTACGAGCAGTACTTC. Translated: CASSFGLQGASYEQYF.